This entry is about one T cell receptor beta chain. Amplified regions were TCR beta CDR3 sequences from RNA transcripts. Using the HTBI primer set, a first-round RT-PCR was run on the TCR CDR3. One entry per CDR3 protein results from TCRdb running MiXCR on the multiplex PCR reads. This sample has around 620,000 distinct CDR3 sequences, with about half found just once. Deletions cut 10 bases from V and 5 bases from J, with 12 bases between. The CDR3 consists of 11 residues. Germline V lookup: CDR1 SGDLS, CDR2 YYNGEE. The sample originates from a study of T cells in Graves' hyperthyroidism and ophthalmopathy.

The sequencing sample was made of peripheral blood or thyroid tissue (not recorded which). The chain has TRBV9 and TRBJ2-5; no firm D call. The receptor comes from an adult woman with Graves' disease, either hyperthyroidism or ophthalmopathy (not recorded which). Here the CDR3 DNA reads TGTGCCCCAACAAGCCCTGAGACCCAGTACTTC. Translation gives CAPTSPETQYF.